This T cell receptor beta chain was retrieved from a study of cytomegalovirus exposure and HLA in healthy donors. General study results and limits: TCR beta sequences numbering around 15,000 were associated with HLA alleles at 0.05 false discovery rate in a later analysis.

The V end lost 3 bases, the J end lost 3 bases, and 15 bases lay between the germline ends. This CDR3 has 15 amino acids. The germline V gene encodes CDR1 MDHEN and CDR2 SYDVKM. This clone appeared once. Antigen unknown. The PCR used 60 Vbeta and 13 Jbeta primers. Assay: immunoSEQ multiplex PCR; the TCRdb copy retains only in-frame clones and omits some. This table holds approximately 90,000 clones, roughly three quarters found once. Source material: PBMCs. The V gene is TRBV28, the J gene TRBJ2-7; D perhaps matches TRBD2 (5 bases). The source of this sequence is a woman aged 40 to 50 in good health and CMV-seronegative. Here the CDR3 reads CASSFPQEVIYEQYF. CDR3 nucleotides: TGTGCCAGCAGTTTTCCCCAGGAGGTTATCTACGAGCAGTACTTC.